Below are 5 T cell receptor beta chains sequenced from a single sample in a study of blood T cell repertoires in COVID-19. Measured with immunoSEQ multiplex PCR; TCRdb has only the in-frame clones, and not every one. The repertoire consists of around 250,000 clones, with around 90% occurring once and the leading ten covering about 2.9%. Source material: PBMCs or T cells enriched from blood (not recorded which). The receptors come from a woman aged 40 to 55 who had been exposed to COVID-19.

This chain links TRBV4-3 with TRBJ2-1; D is possibly TRBD1 (6 bases). Germline V gene data show CDR1 as LGHNA and CDR2 as YSLEER. The CDR3 is made up of 17 amino acids. The V and J ends lost 1 base and 6 bases respectively, with 19 bases between them. CDR3 sequence: CASSQGQGFGRFNEQFF. CDR3 in DNA: TGCGCCAGCAGCCAAGGTCAGGGGTTTGGTAGGTTCAATGAGCAGTTCTTC.

The rearrangement uses TRBV30 and TRBJ2-5, with D perhaps TRBD1 (5 bases). Germline V CDR1 and CDR2: GTSNPN, SVGIG (reference sequence). V shed 3 bases and J shed 6 bases, with 17 bases lying between them. This CDR3 comprises 14 residues. The CDR3 here is CAWRKLETAKTQYF. CDR3 DNA: TGTGCCTGGAGGAAGTTAGAGACAGCGAAGACCCAGTACTTC.

The chain uses TRBV19 and TRBJ1-2; 7 nucleotides match TRBD1. Germline V gene data show CDR1 as LNHDA and CDR2 as SQIVND (reference sequence). This CDR3 is built from 14 residues. With 4 bases clipped from V and 5 bases from J, the junction kept 7 bases outside the gene matches. The CDR3 coding sequence is TGTGCCAGTAGTACGGGACAGCAATTATATGGCTACACCTTC. It specifies CASSTGQQLYGYTF.

The J gene is TRBJ2-1, the V gene TRBV5-1, with TRBD1 matching 7 bases. CDR3 size: 14 residues. V lost 9 bases and J lost 6; bases outside the gene matches: 12. Germline V lookup: CDR1 SGHRS, CDR2 YFSETQ. CDR3 sequence: CATKTGQSFNEQFF. CDR3 DNA sequence: TGCGCCACGAAAACGGGACAGAGCTTCAATGAGCAGTTCTTC.

The chain combines TRBV5-6 with TRBJ2-2; D is unclear. The germline V and J ends were trimmed by 0 bases and 6 bases, with 3 bases remaining between them. There are 12 residues in the CDR3. From germline, CDR1 is SGHDT and CDR2 YYEEEE. In DNA form, the CDR3 reads TGTGCCAGCAGCTTGGTATCCGGGGAGCTGTTTTTT. This sequence encodes CASSLVSGELFF.